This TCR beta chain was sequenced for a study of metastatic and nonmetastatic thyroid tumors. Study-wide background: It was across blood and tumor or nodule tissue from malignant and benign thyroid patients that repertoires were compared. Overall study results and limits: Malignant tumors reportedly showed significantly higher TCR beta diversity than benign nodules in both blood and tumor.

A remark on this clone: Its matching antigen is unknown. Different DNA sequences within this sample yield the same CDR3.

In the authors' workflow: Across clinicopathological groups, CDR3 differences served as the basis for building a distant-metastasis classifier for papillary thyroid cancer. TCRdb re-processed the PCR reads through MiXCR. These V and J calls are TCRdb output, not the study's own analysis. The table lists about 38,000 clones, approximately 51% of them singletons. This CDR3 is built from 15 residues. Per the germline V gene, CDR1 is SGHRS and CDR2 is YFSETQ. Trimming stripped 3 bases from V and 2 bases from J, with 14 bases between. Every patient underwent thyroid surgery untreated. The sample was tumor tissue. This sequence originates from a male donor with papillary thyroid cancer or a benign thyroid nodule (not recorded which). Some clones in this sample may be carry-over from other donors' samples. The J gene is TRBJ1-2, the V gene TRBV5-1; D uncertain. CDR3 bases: TGCGCCAGCAGCTCGACTACCGGGAGGAACTATGGCTACACCTTC. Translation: CASSSTTGRNYGYTF.